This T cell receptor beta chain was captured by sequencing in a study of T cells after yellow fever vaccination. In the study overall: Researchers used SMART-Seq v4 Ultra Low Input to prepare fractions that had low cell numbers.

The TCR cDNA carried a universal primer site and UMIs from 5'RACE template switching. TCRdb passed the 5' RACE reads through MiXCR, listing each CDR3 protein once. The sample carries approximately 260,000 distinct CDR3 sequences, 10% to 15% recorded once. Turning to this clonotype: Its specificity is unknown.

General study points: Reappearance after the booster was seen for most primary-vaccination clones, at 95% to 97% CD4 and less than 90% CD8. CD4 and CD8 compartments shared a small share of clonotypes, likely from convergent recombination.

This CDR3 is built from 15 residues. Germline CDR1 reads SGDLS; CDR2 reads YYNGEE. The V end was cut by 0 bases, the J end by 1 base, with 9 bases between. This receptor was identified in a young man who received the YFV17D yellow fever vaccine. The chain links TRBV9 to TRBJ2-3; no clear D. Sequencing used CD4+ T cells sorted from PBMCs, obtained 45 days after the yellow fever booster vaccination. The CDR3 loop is CASSVGGLGTDTQYF. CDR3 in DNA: TGTGCCAGCAGCGTAGGTGGCCTCGGCACAGATACGCAGTATTTT. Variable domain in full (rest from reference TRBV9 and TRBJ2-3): DSGVTQTPKHLITATGQRVTLRCSPRSGDLSVYWYQQSLDQGLQFLIQYYNGEERAKGNILERFSAQQFPDLHSELNLSSLELGDSALYFCASSVGGLGTDTQYFGPGTRLTVL.